This TCR beta chain appears in the sequencing data of a study of T cell responses to AZD1222 COVID-19 vaccine. V lost 4 bases and J lost 4, with 11 bases in between. The CDR3 has 13 residues. Germline V gives CDR1 SEHNR, CDR2 FQNEAQ (reference sequence). Sequencing was performed with immunoSEQ multiplex PCR; in TCRdb, only in-frame clones are kept and a portion is missing. The sample records approximately 210,000 clones, just over 90% being singletons. This TCR was recovered from an adult who received the AZD1222 COVID-19 vaccine. The input for sequencing was peripheral blood, taken 28 days after the second AZD1222 dose. The rearrangement uses TRBV7-9 and TRBJ2-7; D may be TRBD1 (6 bases). The CDR3 nucleotides are TGTGCCAGCAGCTCCGGGACAAGTTACGAGCAGTACTTC. As protein: CASSSGTSYEQYF.